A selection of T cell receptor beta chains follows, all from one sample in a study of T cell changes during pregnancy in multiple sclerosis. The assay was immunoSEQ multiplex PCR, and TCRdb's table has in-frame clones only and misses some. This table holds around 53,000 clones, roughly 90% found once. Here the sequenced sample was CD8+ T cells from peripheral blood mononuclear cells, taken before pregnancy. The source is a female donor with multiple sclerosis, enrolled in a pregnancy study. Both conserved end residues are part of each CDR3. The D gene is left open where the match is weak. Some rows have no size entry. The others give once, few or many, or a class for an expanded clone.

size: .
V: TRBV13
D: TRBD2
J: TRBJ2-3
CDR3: CASSLRGTNTDTQYF
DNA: TGTGCCAGCAGCTTACGAGGGACTAACACAGATACGCAGTATTTT

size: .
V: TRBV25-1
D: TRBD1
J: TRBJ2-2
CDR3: CASKYRGTGELFF
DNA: TGTGCCAGCAAATACAGGGGTACCGGGGAGCTGTTTTTT

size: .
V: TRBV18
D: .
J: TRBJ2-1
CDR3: CASSPMDSNEQFF
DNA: TGTGCCAGCTCACCAATGGACAGCAATGAGCAGTTCTTC

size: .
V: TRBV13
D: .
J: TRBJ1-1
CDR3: CASSGATEAFF
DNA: TGTGCCAGCAGTGGGGCCACTGAAGCTTTCTTT

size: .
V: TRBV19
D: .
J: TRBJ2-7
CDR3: CASSTGTTTYEQYF
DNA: TGTGCCAGTAGTACCGGAACGACGACATACGAGCAGTACTTC

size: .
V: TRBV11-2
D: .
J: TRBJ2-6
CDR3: CASSLSRDRANVLTF
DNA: TGTGCCAGCAGCCTAAGCCGGGACAGGGCCAACGTCCTGACTTTC

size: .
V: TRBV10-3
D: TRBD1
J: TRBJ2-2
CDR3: CAIRTGSNGELFF
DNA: TGTGCCATCAGGACAGGGTCTAACGGGGAGCTGTTTTTT

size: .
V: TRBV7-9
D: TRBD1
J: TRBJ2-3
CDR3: CASRPGQGARPDTQYF
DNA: TGTGCCAGCAGGCCCGGACAGGGGGCGCGCCCAGATACGCAGTATTTT

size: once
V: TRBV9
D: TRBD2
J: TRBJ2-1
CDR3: CASSAEGTSGDNEQFF
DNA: TGTGCCAGCAGCGCCGAAGGGACTAGCGGAGACAATGAGCAGTTCTTC

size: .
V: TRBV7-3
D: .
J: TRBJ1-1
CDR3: CASSLMGGATEAFF
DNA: TGTGCCAGCAGCTTAATGGGGGGAGCGACTGAAGCTTTCTTT

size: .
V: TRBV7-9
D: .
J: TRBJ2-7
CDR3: CASSPQDQIHPQRDF
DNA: TGTGCCAGCAGCCCACAGGACCAGATCCACCCCCAACGGGACTTC

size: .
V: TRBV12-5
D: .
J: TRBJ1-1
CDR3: CASGFGRESTVNTEAFF
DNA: TGTGCTAGTGGTTTTGGTAGGGAGTCAACAGTGAACACTGAAGCTTTCTTT

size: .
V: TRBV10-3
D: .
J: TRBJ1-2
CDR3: CAISEEPLYGYTF
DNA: TGTGCCATCAGTGAAGAGCCCCTCTATGGCTACACCTTC

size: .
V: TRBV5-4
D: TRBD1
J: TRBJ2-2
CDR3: CASSWTGNTGELFF
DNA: TGTGCCAGCAGCTGGACAGGGAACACCGGGGAGCTGTTTTTT

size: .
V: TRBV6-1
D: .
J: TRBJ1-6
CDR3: CASSDSSPLHF
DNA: TGTGCCAGCAGTGATAGTTCACCCCTCCACTTT

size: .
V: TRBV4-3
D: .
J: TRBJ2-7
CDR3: CASSQSSGSLYEQYF
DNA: TGCGCCAGCAGCCAATCCTCAGGGTCCCTCTACGAGCAGTACTTC

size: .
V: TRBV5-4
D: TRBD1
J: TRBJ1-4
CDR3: CASSLERSGGDEKLFF
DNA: TGTGCCAGCAGCTTGGAGCGGTCAGGGGGAGATGAAAAACTGTTTTTT

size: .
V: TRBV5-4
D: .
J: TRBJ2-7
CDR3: CASSLGAGAYEQYF
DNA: TGTGCCAGCAGCTTGGGGGCGGGGGCTTACGAGCAGTACTTC

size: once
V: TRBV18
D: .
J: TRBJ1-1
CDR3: CASSPYREVGPEAFF
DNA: TGTGCCAGCTCACCGTACCGAGAGGTAGGCCCTGAAGCTTTCTTT

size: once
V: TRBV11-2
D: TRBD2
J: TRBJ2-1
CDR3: CASSWTSGGDNEQFF
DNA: TGTGCCAGCAGCTGGACTAGCGGGGGGGACAATGAGCAGTTCTTC

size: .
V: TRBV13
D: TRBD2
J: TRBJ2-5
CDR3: CASSSSYPGLVAQETQYF
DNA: TGTGCCAGCAGCTCCTCCTACCCGGGACTAGTCGCCCAAGAGACCCAGTACTTC

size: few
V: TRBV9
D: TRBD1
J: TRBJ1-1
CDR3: CASSAPGQGKAAAAFF
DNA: TGTGCCAGCAGCGCACCGGGACAGGGGAAGGCCGCGGCAGCTTTCTTT

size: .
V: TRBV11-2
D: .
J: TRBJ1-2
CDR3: CASSLGGVGYTF
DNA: TGTGCCAGCAGCTTAGGGGGGGTTGGCTACACCTTC

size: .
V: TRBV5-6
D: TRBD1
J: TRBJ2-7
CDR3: CASSSGQGWYEQYF
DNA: TGTGCCAGCAGCTCGGGACAGGGGTGGTACGAGCAGTACTTC

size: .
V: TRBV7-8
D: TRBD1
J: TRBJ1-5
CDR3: CASSPGTEGEQPQHF
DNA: TGTGCCAGCAGCCCCGGGACAGAGGGGGAACAGCCCCAGCATTTT

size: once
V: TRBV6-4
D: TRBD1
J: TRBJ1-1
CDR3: CASSYSAGGYTEAFF
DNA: TGTGCCAGCAGTTACTCGGCAGGGGGGTACACTGAAGCTTTCTTT

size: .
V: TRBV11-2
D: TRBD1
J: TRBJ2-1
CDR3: CASSLYGQENEQFF
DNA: TGTGCCAGCAGCCTTTACGGACAGGAGAATGAGCAGTTCTTC

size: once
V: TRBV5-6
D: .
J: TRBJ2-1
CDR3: CASSLLYENNEQFF
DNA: TGTGCCAGCAGCTTGCTGTATGAGAACAATGAGCAGTTCTTC

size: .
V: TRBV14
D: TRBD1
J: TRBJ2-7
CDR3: CASSQAPGQGHEQYF
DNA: TGTGCCAGCAGCCAAGCTCCGGGACAGGGCCACGAGCAGTACTTC

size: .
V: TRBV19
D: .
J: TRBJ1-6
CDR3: CASRVGGSPLHF
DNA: TGTGCCAGTAGAGTTGGGGGGTCACCCCTCCACTTT

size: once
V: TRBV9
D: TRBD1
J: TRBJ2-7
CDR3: CASSVGDRTSYEQYF
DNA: TGTGCCAGCAGCGTAGGGGACAGGACCTCCTACGAGCAGTACTTC

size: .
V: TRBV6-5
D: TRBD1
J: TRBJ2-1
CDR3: CASSPRTGTYNEQFF
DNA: TGTGCCAGCAGTCCTCGGACAGGGACCTACAATGAGCAGTTCTTC

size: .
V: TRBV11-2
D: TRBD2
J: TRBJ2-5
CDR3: CASSKNGRDEETQYF
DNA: TGTGCCAGCAGCAAAAACGGGAGGGATGAAGAGACCCAGTACTTC

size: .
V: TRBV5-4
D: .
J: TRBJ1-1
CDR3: CASSLAQLVNTEAFF
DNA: TGTGCCAGCAGCTTGGCGCAGCTAGTGAACACTGAAGCTTTCTTT

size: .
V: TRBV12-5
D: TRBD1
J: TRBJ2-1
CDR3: CASGLGTGRNEQFF
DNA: TGTGCTAGTGGTTTGGGGACAGGGCGAAATGAGCAGTTCTTC

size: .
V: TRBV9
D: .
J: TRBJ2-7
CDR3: CASSVRIQATEQYF
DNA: TGTGCCAGCAGCGTCAGGATCCAGGCTACCGAGCAGTACTTC

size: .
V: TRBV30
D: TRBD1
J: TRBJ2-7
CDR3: CAWSALRGLLYEQYF
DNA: TGTGCCTGGAGCGCTCTGAGGGGGCTACTCTACGAGCAGTACTTC

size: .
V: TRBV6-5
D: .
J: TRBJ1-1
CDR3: CASRGAFVSEAFF
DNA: TGTGCCAGCCGGGGGGCTTTCGTCTCTGAAGCTTTCTTT

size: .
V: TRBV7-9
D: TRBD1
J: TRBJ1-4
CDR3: CASSRGTAANEKLFF
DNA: TGTGCCAGCAGCAGAGGGACAGCGGCTAATGAAAAACTGTTTTTT

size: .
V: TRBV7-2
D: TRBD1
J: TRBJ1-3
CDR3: CASSLAGQGASLGNTIYF
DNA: TGTGCCAGCAGCTTAGCGGGACAGGGGGCGAGTTTGGGAAACACCATATATTTT